Presented here are 4 T cell receptor beta chains from one specimen sequenced in a study of blood T cell repertoires in COVID-19. Sequenced by immunoSEQ multiplex PCR; TCRdb stores in-frame clones only, minus some. The repertoire holds 63,000 or so clones, 70% to 90% seen once, with roughly 3.9% in the top ten. The sequenced sample consisted of peripheral blood. These receptors were collected from a man aged 65-85 years with active COVID-19.

This sequence joins TRBV19 and TRBJ1-5, with 10 bases matching TRBD1. The CDR3 spans 16 residues. Germline-derived CDR1 and CDR2 are LNHDA and SQIVND (reference sequence). The trim removed 3 bases at V and 3 bases at J, leaving 5 bases unmatched. CDR3 in DNA: TGTGCCAGTAGTATCCCCCGACAGGGGGCCAATCAGCCCCAGCATTTT. Its protein product is CASSIPRQGANQPQHF.

The chain recombines TRBV3-1 (or the pseudogene TRBV3-2) with TRBJ1-4, with D unclear. The CDR3 loop spans 16 amino acids. V lost 4 bases and J 2 bases, leaving 14 bases between the germline ends. CDR1 and CDR2 from the germline V gene are LGHDT and YNNKEL (reference sequence). CDR3 sequence (DNA): TGTGCCAGCAGCCCCCTGGCCGGGGTTACTAATGAAAAACTGTTTTTT. Residues: CASSPLAGVTNEKLFF.

The chain combines TRBV5-1 with TRBJ2-3; TRBD1 agrees at 11 bases. The CDR3 loop spans 16 amino acids. With V trimmed by 4 bases and J by 3 bases, 7 bases remained unmatched. Germline-derived CDR1 and CDR2 are SGHRS and YFSETQ. CDR3 sequence: CASSISGTGGTDTQYF. As DNA, the CDR3 is TGCGCCAGCAGCATATCCGGGACAGGGGGTACAGATACGCAGTATTTT.

The chain is built from TRBV18 and TRBJ2-2, with 12 bases identical to TRBD2. V lost 3 bases to trimming and J lost 1 base; unmatched junction nucleotides: 6. The CDR3 length is 18 residues. Germline CDR1 is KGHSH and CDR2 is LQKENI. The CDR3 is CASSPLGLAGKNTGELFF. For the CDR3, the DNA is TGTGCCAGCTCACCTCTTGGACTAGCGGGGAAGAACACCGGGGAGCTGTTTTTT.